This is a list of T cell receptor beta chains from one sample in a study of blood T cell repertoires in COVID-19. Assay used: immunoSEQ multiplex PCR; TCRdb lists only in-frame clones, some missing. The profile covers 250,000 to 300,000 clones, with about 86% appearing a single time and about 3.2% taken by the ten largest. The sequenced material came from peripheral blood. The receptors originated from a woman between 55 and 75 years old with active or convalescent COVID-19. Both conserved end residues are part of each CDR3. The D gene is left open where the match is weak. Rows may omit the clone size; those that give it use once, few, many or a size class.

J gene,V gene,D gene,clone size,CDR3 protein,CDR3 DNA
TRBJ1-1,TRBV5-6,TRBD1,NA,CASSLTQGALNTEAFF,TGTGCCAGCAGCTTGACGCAGGGGGCCCTCAACACTGAAGCTTTCTTT
TRBJ1-1,TRBV6-1,TRBD1,NA,CASSERGHTEAFF,TGTGCCAGCAGTGAAAGGGGGCACACTGAAGCTTTCTTT
TRBJ1-2,TRBV7-9,TRBD1,NA,CASSRDRDASYGYTF,TGTGCCAGCAGTCGTGACAGGGATGCGTCCTATGGCTACACCTTC
TRBJ2-7,TRBV10-2,NA,NA,CASSGALEQYF,TGCGCCAGCAGTGGAGCTCTCGAGCAGTACTTC
TRBJ2-2,TRBV30,NA,once,CAWSQGATGELFF,TGTGCCTGGAGTCAGGGCGCCACCGGGGAGCTGTTTTTT
TRBJ2-2,TRBV7-6,NA,NA,CASSLGGGSYTGELFF,TGTGCCAGCAGCTTAGGCGGGGGCAGCTACACCGGGGAGCTGTTTTTT
TRBJ1-4,TRBV13,NA,NA,CASSLRVRRGEKLFF,TGTGCCAGCAGCCTCCGTGTGCGACGGGGTGAAAAACTGTTTTTT
TRBJ2-3,TRBV11-3,TRBD2,NA,CASSQPSGGAPDTQYF,TGTGCCAGCAGCCAGCCTAGCGGGGGGGCCCCAGATACGCAGTATTTT
TRBJ2-3,TRBV3-1/TRBV3-2,TRBD1,NA,CARFRDRGTDTQYF,TGTGCCAGATTCCGGGACAGGGGCACAGATACGCAGTATTTT
TRBJ1-6,TRBV19,NA,NA,CASTPRNRETNSPLHF,TGTGCCAGTACCCCGAGAAACAGGGAAACTAATTCACCCCTCCACTTT
TRBJ2-5,TRBV7-7,TRBD2,NA,CASSSSPGLAVQETQYF,TGTGCCAGCAGCTCATCCCCGGGACTAGCGGTCCAAGAGACCCAGTACTTC
TRBJ1-2,TRBV10-3,TRBD1,NA,CAISESTTGLGYTF,TGTGCCATCAGTGAGTCCACGACAGGGCTTGGCTACACCTTC
TRBJ2-7,TRBV7-2,NA,NA,CASSLASSYEQYF,TGTGCCAGCAGCTTAGCGAGCTCCTACGAGCAGTACTTC
TRBJ2-2,TRBV11-2,NA,NA,CASSFSSPNTGELFF,TGTGCCAGCAGCTTCTCCTCCCCGAACACCGGGGAGCTGTTTTTT
TRBJ1-3,TRBV2,NA,NA,CASSESAGSTIYF,TGTGCCAGCAGTGAATCCGCGGGGAGTACCATATATTTT
TRBJ1-4,TRBV28,TRBD1,NA,CASRLRTGGSEKLFF,TGTGCCAGCAGACTTCGGACAGGGGGCAGTGAAAAACTGTTTTTT
TRBJ2-3,TRBV6-5,TRBD1,NA,CASSIPRGLYF,TGTGCCAGCTCAATCCCTAGGGGGCTATATTTT
TRBJ1-2,TRBV11-2,NA,NA,CASRPLQGIAYGYTF,TGTGCCAGCAGGCCACTACAGGGTATAGCATATGGCTACACCTTC
TRBJ2-2,TRBV2,NA,few,CASSPGQNTGELFF,TGTGCCAGCAGTCCGGGACAGAACACCGGGGAGCTGTTTTTT
TRBJ2-1,TRBV3-1/TRBV3-2,TRBD2,few,CASSHPPGTSGYNEQFF,TGTGCCAGCAGCCATCCTCCCGGGACTAGCGGGTACAATGAGCAGTTCTTC
TRBJ2-2,TRBV4-1,TRBD2,NA,CASSQDGGLLSTGELFF,TGCGCCAGCAGCCAAGATGGGGGACTACTATCCACCGGGGAGCTGTTTTTT
TRBJ2-1,TRBV3-1/TRBV3-2,TRBD2,NA,CASSQAGSGGAYNEQFF,TGTGCCAGCAGCCAAGCCGGCAGCGGGGGGGCCTACAATGAGCAGTTCTTC
TRBJ2-5,TRBV7-8,NA,NA,CASSLVLARQETQYF,TGTGCCAGCAGCTTGGTACTAGCCCGCCAAGAGACCCAGTACTTC
TRBJ1-2,TRBV11-2,NA,NA,CASSLDLGRSSYGYTF,TGTGCCAGCAGCTTAGACTTAGGGAGGAGCAGCTATGGCTACACCTTC
TRBJ1-1,TRBV30,NA,NA,CAWSAGAAVNTEAFF,TGTGCCTGGAGTGCAGGGGCAGCCGTGAACACTGAAGCTTTCTTT
TRBJ2-4,TRBV19,TRBD2,NA,CASSIRTSFMYF,TGTGCCAGTAGTATAAGGACTAGCTTCATGTACTTC
TRBJ2-7,TRBV20-1,NA,NA,CSASGGGQTSYEQYF,TGCAGTGCTAGTGGTGGGGGACAAACTTCCTACGAGCAGTACTTC
TRBJ2-5,TRBV9,TRBD2,NA,CASSVSGGKETQYF,TGTGCCAGCAGCGTTAGCGGGGGGAAAGAGACCCAGTACTTC